Each of the 25 T cell receptor beta chains below was sequenced from the same sample in a study of long-term antiretroviral therapy in people with HIV. Version v3.0 of the immunoSEQ assay ran at survey level. The data were produced by immunoSEQ multiplex PCR, yet TCRdb's version contains in-frame clones alone and is incomplete. The data show about 29,000 clones, more than 85% seen once. The sequences come from unsorted PBMCs, collected 6.2 years after starting antiretroviral therapy. These receptors were obtained from a man in his forties or fifties with HIV.

This sequence joins TRBV11-3 and TRBJ2-1; 7 nucleotides line up with TRBD1. Germline-derived CDR1 and CDR2 are SGHNT and YENEEA. V gave up 5 bases and J gave up 0 bases; unmatched junction bases: 4. The CDR3 has 15 amino acids. The DNA for the CDR3 is TGTGCCAGCAGCCCGGGACAGAGCTCCTACAATGAGCAGTTCTTC. Residues: CASSPGQSSYNEQFF.

A single count supports this clone. The rearrangement joins TRBV6-4 to TRBJ1-5, with TRBD1 matching over 8 bases. Losses at the gene ends were 9 bases for V and 5 bases for J; bases not matched to a gene: 9. Germline assignment: CDR1 MRHNA and CDR2 SNTAGT. This CDR3 has 14 amino acids. The CDR3 DNA reads as TGTGCCAGGCAGGGGACAGGACGTTATCAGCCCCAGCATTTT. Encoded protein: CARQGTGRYQPQHF.

This chain connects TRBV6-5 to TRBJ2-1, with D tentatively TRBD2 (6 bases). Germline CDR1 and CDR2: MNHEY and SVGAGI. This CDR3 has 15 residues. The V gene lost 2 bases and the J gene lost 6 bases, with 14 bases spanning the gap. CDR3 in DNA: TGTGCCAGCAGTTACCTAACGGGAGCACGCAATGAGCAGTTCTTC. Its protein is CASSYLTGARNEQFF.

This chain uses TRBV7-2 with TRBJ2-5; D is undetermined. CDR1 SGHTA and CDR2 FQGNSA come from the germline V gene. CDR3 length: 14 amino acids. V was cut by 3 bases and J by 0 bases, with 8 bases left in between. CDR3 region: CASSFVRYQETQYF. The CDR3 DNA reads TGTGCCAGCAGCTTTGTTCGTTACCAAGAGACCCAGTACTTC.

The gene calls are TRBV7-3 and TRBJ2-3, with 9 bases fitting TRBD2. J gave up 3 bases and V 2 bases, and 6 bases lay outside the gene matches. Germline CDR1 SGHTA, CDR2 FQGTGA. This CDR3 spans 16 amino acids. In nucleotides, the CDR3 is TGTGCCAGCAGCTTAGGAACTAGCGGGCCTACAGATACGCAGTATTTT. It is translated as CASSLGTSGPTDTQYF.

This clone has a single count. The J gene is TRBJ2-5, the V gene TRBV7-9; a possible D gene is TRBD2 (6 bases). V dropped 4 bases and J dropped 2 bases, with 11 bases sitting between them. The germline V gene encodes CDR1 SEHNR and CDR2 FQNEAQ (reference sequence). This CDR3 region has 14 residues. The CDR3 is CASSSPGGQETQYF. The CDR3 DNA reads as TGTGCCAGCAGCTCACCCGGGGGACAAGAGACCCAGTACTTC.

This sequence joins TRBV6-5 and TRBJ1-2; D is unclear. V gave up 5 bases and J gave up 3 bases, with 4 bases separating them. Germline V gene data show CDR1 as MNHEY and CDR2 as SVGAGI. The CDR3 loop spans 11 amino acids. CDR3 in DNA: TGTGCCAGCAGTGATTACTATGGCTACACCTTC. Translating gives CASSDYYGYTF.

The chain uses TRBV6-6 and TRBJ1-2, with D tentatively TRBD1 (5 bases). Germline assignment: CDR1 MNHNY and CDR2 SVGAGI (reference sequence). CDR3 length: 15 amino acids. The V end was cut by 4 bases, the J end by 3 bases, with 15 bases between. CDR3 amino acids: CASSSGTGGYYGYTF. The DNA for the CDR3 is TGTGCCAGCAGTTCCGGGACGGGGGGGTACTATGGCTACACCTTC.

The chain employs TRBV18 and TRBJ2-5; TRBD2 aligns across 12 bases. The CDR3 is 19 amino acids. Germline V lookup: CDR1 KGHSH, CDR2 LQKENI. With 1 base clipped from V and 1 base from J, the junction kept 10 bases outside the gene matches. This CDR3 is CASSPRTIPTSGGQETQYF. CDR3 nucleotides: TGTGCCAGCTCACCACGAACCATTCCGACTAGCGGGGGCCAAGAGACCCAGTACTTC.

The gene calls are TRBV5-1 and TRBJ1-4; D is unclear. There are 14 residues in the CDR3. With 3 bases removed from V and 5 bases from J, the gap between germline ends came to 11 bases. CDR1 SGHRS and CDR2 YFSETQ come from the germline V gene. Written as DNA, the CDR3 is TGCGCCAGCAGCTCGGACGGGCTCAATGAAAAACTGTTTTTT. Its translation: CASSSDGLNEKLFF. The variable domain in full, with the rest retrieved from reference TRBV5-1 and TRBJ1-4, is KAGVTQTPRYLIKTRGQQVTLSCSPISGHRSVSWYQQTPGQGLQFLFEYFSETQRNKGNFPGRFSGRQFSNSRSEMNVSTLELGDSALYLCASSSDGLNEKLFFGSGTQLSVL.

J is TRBJ1-5 and V is TRBV18; 8 bases match TRBD1. V was clipped by 6 bases and J by 7 bases; unmatched bases: 11. The CDR3 is 15 amino acids. The germline V gene has CDR1 KGHSH and CDR2 LQKENI. CDR3 residues: CASSLTGARGQPQHF. The DNA for the CDR3 is TGTGCCAGCTCCCTGACAGGGGCACGGGGGCAGCCCCAGCATTTT.

The chain employs TRBV6-7 and TRBJ2-1, with no clear D. TRBV6-7 is an ORF, and what it does is uncertain. V was trimmed by 6 bases and J by 7 bases, leaving 7 bases between them. The CDR3 runs 11 residues. CDR3 loop: CASSPLNEQFF. In nucleotides, the CDR3 is TGTGCCAGCAGCCCCCTTAATGAGCAGTTCTTC.

The V and J genes are TRBV28 and TRBJ2-5; 10 positions match TRBD2. The junction had 4 bases not matched to a gene; V was cut back by 6 bases and J by 3 bases. This CDR3 contains 14 residues. The germline V gene has CDR1 MDHEN and CDR2 SYDVKM. This CDR3 is CASSFGLAEETQYF. CDR3 nucleotides: TGTGCCAGCAGCTTCGGACTAGCGGAAGAGACCCAGTACTTC. Drawing the rest from reference TRBV28 and TRBJ2-5, the complete variable domain is DVKVTQSSRYLVKRTGEKVFLECVQDMDHENMFWYRQDPGLGLRLIYFSYDVKMKEKGDIPEGYSVSREKKERFSLILESASTNQTSMYLCASSFGLAEETQYFGPGTRLLVL.

The chain combines TRBV5-6 with TRBJ2-7; TRBD1 agrees at 7 bases. The CDR3 spans 19 residues. V was pared by 4 bases and J by 3 bases, with 22 bases of the junction left unmatched. Germline CDR1 SGHDT, CDR2 YYEEEE. The CDR3 reads CASSRGYAPGTAEVYEQYF. As DNA, the CDR3 is TGTGCCAGCAGCCGGGGTTACGCACCTGGGACAGCCGAGGTCTACGAGCAGTACTTC. Looking up the rest from reference TRBV5-6 and TRBJ2-7 gives the full variable domain: DAGVTQSPTHLIKTRGQQVTLRCSPKSGHDTVSWYQQALGQGPQFIFQYYEEEERQRGNFPDRFSGHQFPNYSSELNVNALLLGDSALYLCASSRGYAPGTAEVYEQYFGPGTRLTVT.

The V call is TRBV2, the J call TRBJ2-7, with TRBD2 identical over 11 bases. The junction had 6 bases not matched to a gene; V was cut back by 6 bases and J by 5 bases. The germline gives CDR1 SNHLY, CDR2 FYNNEI. The CDR3 is 14 amino acids. CDR3 amino acids: CASSITSGSNEQYF. The CDR3 DNA reads TGTGCCAGCAGCATTACTAGCGGGAGTAACGAGCAGTACTTC.

J is TRBJ1-5 and V is TRBV6-6; 8 nucleotides match TRBD1. The ends lost 7 bases at V and 6 bases at J; junction bases unmatched: 11. Germline V lookup: CDR1 MNHNY, CDR2 SVGAGI (reference sequence). The CDR3 totals 15 residues. This CDR3 reads CASNYQGALTQPQHF. The CDR3 DNA reads as TGTGCCAGCAATTATCAGGGGGCATTGACTCAGCCCCAGCATTTT.

This chain links TRBV2 with TRBJ1-2; D uncertain. Germline CDR1 reads SNHLY; CDR2 reads FYNNEI. CDR3 length equals 12 residues. Between the trimmed V and J ends, which lost 4 bases and 5 bases, there was a span of 8 bases. The CDR3 bases are TGTGCCAGCAGTGTTTCTGCGTATGGCTACACCTTC. It is translated as CASSVSAYGYTF.

The V call is TRBV4-2, the J call TRBJ2-4; possible D gene TRBD2, 6 bases. The length of the CDR3 is 16 residues. V was clipped by 0 bases and J by 1 base, with 10 bases between them. Germline V gene lookup returns CDR1 LGHNA and CDR2 YNFKEQ. The CDR3 bases are TGTGCCAGCAGCCAAGAGGGGGGAAGGGCCAAAAACATTCAGTACTTC. Translation: CASSQEGGRAKNIQYF.

The gene calls are TRBV5-6 and TRBJ2-7; D gene uncertain. Germline-derived CDR1 and CDR2 are SGHDT and YYEEEE. V was clipped by 0 bases and J by 3 bases, with 4 bases between them. The CDR3 covers 12 residues. CDR3 region: CASSLGGYEQYF. CDR3 DNA sequence: TGTGCCAGCAGCTTGGGCGGCTACGAGCAGTACTTC.

V and J are TRBV19 and TRBJ2-3; 11 bases align to TRBD2. This CDR3 is 15 amino acids long. The trim removed 4 bases at V and 5 bases at J, leaving 5 bases unmatched. The V gene's germline CDR1 is LNHDA and CDR2 SQIVND (reference sequence). CDR3 loop: CASSTPLAGVDTQYF. The DNA for the CDR3 is TGTGCCAGTAGTACCCCACTAGCGGGAGTAGATACGCAGTATTTT. The whole variable domain, filled in from reference TRBV19 and TRBJ2-3, reads DGGITQSPKYLFRKEGQNVTLSCEQNLNHDAMYWYRQDPGQGLRLIYYSQIVNDFQKGDIAEGYSVSREKKESFPLTVTSAQKNPTAFYLCASSTPLAGVDTQYFGPGTRLTVL.

Remarks on this clone: This specimen includes other DNA sequences encoding the same CDR3. The V gene is TRBV5-1, the J gene TRBJ2-6, with D perhaps given as TRBD1 or TRBD2 (5 bases each). The CDR3 has 15 residues. Trimming removed 0 bases from V and 2 bases from J, with 6 bases in between. Per the germline V gene, CDR1 is SGHRS and CDR2 is YFSETQ. This chain's CDR3 is CASSLGGTGANVLTF. The CDR3 DNA is TGCGCCAGCAGCTTGGGGGGGACTGGGGCCAACGTCCTGACTTTC.

The chain has TRBV30 and TRBJ2-7; no reliable D call. The germline CDR1 and CDR2 sequences are GTSNPN and SVGIG (reference sequence). Trimming took 2 bases from V and 6 from J, leaving 14 bases between them. The CDR3 is 13 amino acids. CDR3 protein: CAWSNIGWAEQYF. CDR3 in DNA: TGTGCCTGGAGTAATATAGGGTGGGCCGAGCAGTACTTC.

The V call is TRBV5-4, the J call TRBJ2-2; D call uncertain. Trimming removed 2 bases at V and 4 bases at J, with 0 bases between. Germline CDR1 SGHNT, CDR2 YYREEE (reference sequence). The CDR3 contains 11 residues. CDR3 in DNA: TGTGCCAGCAGCTTCACCGGGGAGCTGTTTTTT. Encoded protein: CASSFTGELFF.

To note about this clone: One base away lies a much larger clone, so this may be a sequencing read error. The chain employs TRBV11-2 and TRBJ2-7; D not resolved. The CDR3 contains 14 residues. Germline V CDR1 and CDR2: SGHAT, FQNNGV. With 1 base removed from V and 0 bases from J, the gap between germline ends came to 7 bases. The DNA of the CDR3 is TGTGCCAGCAGCTTAGGGCAGAGCTCCTACGAGCAGTACTTC. This encodes CASSLGQSSYEQYF. Together with reference TRBV11-2 and TRBJ2-7, the CDR3 gives the full variable domain: EAGVAQSPRYKIIEKRQSVAFWCNPISGHATLYWYQQILGQGPKLLIQFQNNGVVDDSQLPKDRFSAERLKGVDSTLKIQPAKLEDSAVYLCASSLGQSSYEQYFGPGTRLTVT.

The chain is built from TRBV6-6 and TRBJ2-1; D is uncertain. This CDR3 comprises 16 residues. V shed 0 bases and J shed 2 bases, with 11 bases lying between them. Germline V gene lookup returns CDR1 MNHNY and CDR2 SVGAGI (reference sequence). The CDR3 loop reads CASSYSGRQAYNEQFF. In nucleotides, the CDR3 is TGTGCCAGCAGTTACTCCGGACGGCAGGCCTACAATGAGCAGTTCTTC.